The 16 T cell receptor beta chains below were found in one sample sequenced in a study of kidney transplant recipient with SARS-CoV-2 infection. TCRdb independently ran MiXCR on the reads; one entry per CDR3 protein. The sample has fewer than 250,000 distinct CDR3 sequences; 25% to 30% are singletons. Sequencing used a blood sample, obtained at baseline and on roughly day 110 from a kidney transplant recipient. These receptors originate from a male patient between 25 and 39 years old who had COVID-19 and was a kidney transplant recipient. The T cells may come from the graft donor.

This clonotype was recorded a few times. This chain joins TRBV7-8 and TRBJ1-2; D unclear. The germline gives CDR1 SGHVS, CDR2 FQNEAQ. The V and J ends lost 5 bases and 4 bases respectively, with 23 bases between them. The CDR3 covers 17 residues. CDR3 nucleotides: TGTGCCAGCAGCGGTTGTGTGTTTACCCGAAAGACCTATGGCTACACCTTC. Protein: CASSGCVFTRKTYGYTF.

This clonotype was seen only a few times. The chain employs TRBV9 and TRBJ2-7, with D maybe TRBD1 (6 bases). The ends were cut back, 3 bases at V and 0 bases at J, with 10 bases in the middle. CDR3 length: 14 amino acids. CDR1 and CDR2 (germline): SGDLS, YYNGEE. CDR3 in DNA: TGTGCCAGCAGCGAGGGGGACCACTCCTACGAGCAGTACTTC. Encoded protein: CASSEGDHSYEQYF.

Comment on this clonotype: It may be a read error: a sequence one base away is much more abundant. The chain is built from TRBV6-1 and TRBJ1-2; D is unresolved. There are 17 residues in the CDR3. V was clipped by 5 bases and J by 4 bases, with 23 bases between them. Germline assignment: CDR1 MNHNS and CDR2 SASEGT. The CDR3 is CASSPLSECRKTYGYTF. DNA for the CDR3: TGTGCCAGCAGTCCCCTATCGGAATGTAGAAAGACCTATGGCTACACCTTC.

This clonotype has at least ten counts. The chain joins TRBV28 to TRBJ2-7; 9 bases fit TRBD2. Germline V gene lookup returns CDR1 MDHEN and CDR2 SYDVKM. Unmatched junction bases numbered 11, after V lost 5 bases and J lost 3 bases. This CDR3 region has 16 residues. CDR3 DNA sequence: TGTGCCAGCAGTCCCCCCTTGGGCGGGAGGGACTACGAGCAGTACTTC. It is translated as CASSPPLGGRDYEQYF.

This clonotype appeared many times. The rearrangement joins TRBV5-5 to TRBJ1-2, with unresolved D. Germline V gives CDR1 SGHKS, CDR2 YYEKEE (reference sequence). V gave up 7 bases and J gave up 4 bases, with 23 bases separating them. The CDR3 consists of 16 residues. CDR3 DNA: TGTGCCAGCCAGGTTGATGTCTCGCGAAAGACCTATGGCTACACCTTC. Amino acids: CASQVDVSRKTYGYTF.

This clonotype was seen at least ten times. The CDR3 is CASSFCHCIGKTYGYTF. The CDR3, as DNA: TGTGCCAGCAGTTTCTGTCACTGCATCGGAAAGACCTATGGCTACACCTTC. The chain joins TRBV6-2 or TRBV6-3 to TRBJ1-2; D is uncertain. CDR1 is MNHEY and CDR2 is SVGEGT in the germline V gene. The CDR3 runs 17 residues. V lost 4 bases and J 4 bases, leaving 22 bases between the germline ends.

This clonotype was observed at least ten times. The rearrangement uses TRBV20-1 and TRBJ2-3; TRBD2 is a possible D gene (7 bases). This CDR3 has 19 amino acids. Germline V gives CDR1 DFQATT, CDR2 SNEGSKA (reference sequence). The V end lost 3 bases, the J end lost 1 base, and 26 bases lay between the germline ends. CDR3 DNA: TGCAGTGCTAGCTCTCAAATGGCAGGGGAGGGCCGGGGCACAGATACGCAGTATTTT. Encoded protein: CSASSQMAGEGRGTDTQYF.

This clonotype was detected many times. The gene calls are TRBV4-1 and TRBJ2-7; 8 positions agree with TRBD2. Germline CDR1 is MGHRA and CDR2 is YSYEKL. Trimming removed 0 bases from V and 2 bases from J; junction bases left unmatched: 9. The CDR3 length is 17 residues. CDR3 protein: CASSQDSLRGAAYEQYF. The CDR3 nucleotides are TGCGCCAGCAGCCAAGATTCTCTGCGGGGGGCCGCCTACGAGCAGTACTTC.

This clonotype was counted many times. The DNA for the CDR3 is TGCGCCAGCAGCCAAGAATCGTCAGGGGGGCAGCCCCAGCATTTT. It is translated as CASSQESSGGQPQHF. The gene calls are TRBV4-1 and TRBJ1-5, with 7 nucleotides matching TRBD1. The germline V gene has CDR1 MGHRA and CDR2 YSYEKL. CDR3 length equals 15 residues. Trimming at V came to 0 bases and at J to 7 bases, leaving 6 bases not matched to a gene.

A word on this clonotype: A read error may explain this, as a much larger clone is one base away. V usage is TRBV5-1 and J usage is TRBJ1-2; D unresolved. The CDR3 length is 16 residues. Looked up from germline, CDR1 is SGHRS and CDR2 is YFSETQ. Trimming cost V 7 bases and J 4 bases, with 23 bases left between them. The CDR3 sequence: CASDNPSVRKTYGYTF. The CDR3 DNA reads TGCGCCAGCGACAACCCATCGGTTCGAAAGACCTATGGCTACACCTTC.

The table lists this clonotype with many counts. The chain joins TRBV11-2 to TRBJ2-7, with 10 nucleotides matching TRBD2. Trimming cost V 5 bases and J 1 base; bases outside gene matches: 5. The CDR3 length is 15 residues. CDR1 SGHAT and CDR2 FQNNGV come from the germline V gene. The CDR3 region is CASSVPSGRSYEQYF. In nucleotides, the CDR3 is TGTGCCAGCAGCGTCCCTAGCGGGAGATCCTACGAGCAGTACTTC.

Worth noting for this clonotype: This may stem from a read error, because a much larger clone lies one nucleotide away. The V and J genes are TRBV6-5 and TRBJ1-1; D is possibly TRBD1 (5 bases). V was trimmed by 7 bases and J by 10 bases, leaving 22 bases between them. The CDR3 sequence is 14 residues long. The germline CDR1 and CDR2 sequences are MNHEY and SVGAGI. CDR3 bases: TGTGCCAGCAATGATTCCGGGACCCCCTTGCCAGCTTTCTTT. Its translation: CASNDSGTPLPAFF.

This clonotype occurred many times. The gene calls are TRBV6-5 and TRBJ2-5; either TRBD1 or TRBD2 may fit D (6 bases each). Per the germline V gene, CDR1 is MNHEY and CDR2 is SVGAGI. The CDR3 has 15 residues. V was clipped by 6 bases and J by 0 bases, with 14 bases between them. CDR3 region: CASSGGLPYQETQYF. Written as DNA, the CDR3 is TGTGCCAGCAGCGGGGGCCTACCGTACCAAGAGACCCAGTACTTC.

Remarks on this clonotype: This may arise from a read error, as a much more abundant clone is one base away. This chain joins TRBV7-6 and TRBJ1-2, with D unresolved. The CDR3 totals 14 residues. Germline assignment: CDR1 SGHVS and CDR2 FNYEAQ. The CDR3 sequence is CANSDMLVNYGYTF. CDR3 in DNA: TGTGCCAACAGCGATATGCTGGTTAACTATGGCTACACCTTC.

With regard to this clonotype: A much larger clone lies one base from this, so it may be a read error. This is likely a read error, given that the CDR3 carries no conserved phenylalanine or tryptophan at its end. The chain has TRBV24-1 and TRBJ2-7; 11 nucleotides line up with TRBD1. With V trimmed by 7 bases and J by 2 bases, 3 bases remained unmatched. Germline CDR1 is KGHDR and CDR2 is SFDVKD. The CDR3 sequence is 14 residues long. Written as DNA, the CDR3 is TGTGCCACCAGGAGGGGACAGGGGGCCTACGAGCAGTACCTC. Translating gives CATRRGQGAYEQYL.

There are many counts of this clonotype. This rearrangement joins TRBV11-3 to TRBJ1-2; D ambiguous. There are 15 residues in the CDR3. The V and J ends lost 3 bases and 2 bases respectively, with 13 bases between them. Germline V gene data show CDR1 as SGHNT and CDR2 as YENEEA. DNA of the CDR3: TGTGCCAGCAGCTTTAGGCAGGACTTCAACTATGGCTACACCTTC. Its translation is CASSFRQDFNYGYTF.